These 28 T cell receptor beta chains came from one sample sequenced in a study of neurological immune-mediated disorders. TCRdb re-analysed the 5' RACE reads in MiXCR, keeping a single row per CDR3 protein. The sample consists of 55,000 to 60,000 distinct CDR3 sequences, around 3.5% of them appearing once. Source material: PBMCs. Receptor source: a woman aged 25 to 45 with multiple sclerosis.

This clonotype was observed at least ten times. This chain links TRBV5-1 with TRBJ1-1; TRBD1 aligns across 8 bases. The ends lost 1 base at V and 5 bases at J; junction bases unmatched: 4. This CDR3 has 14 residues. CDR1 and CDR2 (germline): SGHRS, YFSETQ. CDR3 nucleotide sequence: TGCGCCAGCAGCTTGCAGGGGGCGTTGACTGAAGCTTTCTTT. It specifies CASSLQGALTEAFF.

This clonotype appeared many times. J is TRBJ2-3 and V is TRBV7-2; either TRBD1 or TRBD2 may fit D (5 bases each). V was cut by 2 bases and J by 1 base, with 10 bases left in between. CDR3 length: 15 residues. The germline V gene encodes CDR1 SGHTA and CDR2 FQGNSA. The CDR3 DNA follows: TGTGCCAGCAGCTTACTTCGAGGGGGCACAGATACGCAGTATTTT. This sequence encodes CASSLLRGGTDTQYF.

This clonotype was detected ten times or more. This chain links TRBV20-1 with TRBJ1-2; D unclear. CDR3 size: 11 residues. Germline V gene lookup returns CDR1 DFQATT and CDR2 SNEGSKA (reference sequence). Between the trimmed V and J ends, which lost 0 bases and 6 bases, there was a span of 5 bases. The CDR3 here is CSAREGDGYTF. The CDR3 region has the DNA TGCAGTGCTAGAGAGGGTGATGGCTACACCTTC.

There are many counts of this clonotype. J is TRBJ2-1 and V is TRBV20-1; 13 positions agree with TRBD2. V trimming: 2 bases; J trimming: 0 bases; junction bases outside the gene matches: 16. The CDR3 totals 21 residues. CDR1 is DFQATT and CDR2 is SNEGSKA in the germline V gene (reference sequence). In DNA form, the CDR3 reads TGCAGTGCTAGAATCCCCCAGGGACTAGCGGGACGACCGAGCTCCTACAATGAGCAGTTCTTC. It codes for CSARIPQGLAGRPSSYNEQFF.

This clonotype was observed many times. The chain employs TRBV5-5 and TRBJ2-2; possible D gene TRBD2, 6 bases. CDR3 length: 15 amino acids. Germline V gene lookup returns CDR1 SGHKS and CDR2 YYEKEE (reference sequence). The germline V and J ends were trimmed by 6 bases and 3 bases, with 15 bases remaining between them. The CDR3 region has the DNA TGTGCCAGCACCCCACTGGGGGGTGACACCGGGGAGCTGTTTTTT. Translated, it gives CASTPLGGDTGELFF.

This clonotype was found many times. The chain links TRBV28 to TRBJ1-5; D possibly corresponds to TRBD1 (5 bases). The ends were cut back, 7 bases at V and 4 bases at J, with 26 bases in the middle. This CDR3 region has 18 residues. Germline values: CDR1 MDHEN, CDR2 SYDVKM. Written as DNA, the CDR3 is TGTGCCAGCATTCGAATGGGGGGGTTAGGTGGCGGTAATCAGCCCCAGCATTTT. Translating gives CASIRMGGLGGGNQPQHF.

This clonotype occurred a few times. The gene calls are TRBV20-1 and TRBJ2-7, with D possibly TRBD2 on 5 matching bases. Trimming removed 0 bases from V and 0 bases from J, with 12 bases in between. The CDR3 totals 15 residues. Germline-derived CDR1 and CDR2 are DFQATT and SNEGSKA (reference sequence). The CDR3 reads CSARDLRRSSYEQYF. The CDR3 DNA is TGCAGTGCTAGAGACTTGCGGAGGAGCTCCTACGAGCAGTACTTC.

This clonotype showed up many times. This chain joins TRBV20-1 and TRBJ2-5; D is tentatively TRBD1 or TRBD2 (7 bases each). The CDR3 spans 15 residues. Germline CDR1 DFQATT, CDR2 SNEGSKA (reference sequence). The V end lost 3 bases, the J end lost 2 bases, and 16 bases lay between the germline ends. CDR3 coding DNA: TGCAGTGCTAGTGCAGGGGGAGGGAGTCAAGAGACCCAGTACTTC. It yields the protein CSASAGGGSQETQYF.

The sample holds many counts of this clonotype. The chain combines TRBV9 with TRBJ1-3; unclear D gene. The V gene lost 4 bases and the J gene lost 1 base, with 12 bases spanning the gap. Germline V CDR1 and CDR2: SGDLS, YYNGEE. This CDR3 is built from 15 residues. CDR3 bases: TGTGCCAGCAGCCCATTCGAGTTTTCTGGAAACACCATATATTTT. This gives the protein CASSPFEFSGNTIYF.

This clonotype was counted a few times. The chain recombines TRBV11-2 with TRBJ1-2, with D uncertain. The V end was cut by 5 bases, the J end by 3 bases, with 19 bases between. Germline CDR1 reads SGHAT; CDR2 reads FQNNGV. This CDR3 spans 16 amino acids. The CDR3 nucleotides read TGTGCCAGCAGCCCGTTTTTATCGCAGCGGGACTATGGCTACACCTTC. Translated, it gives CASSPFLSQRDYGYTF.

This clonotype was counted ten times or more. The chain uses TRBV7-2 and TRBJ1-5; weak D call: TRBD1 (5 bases). Trimming removed 3 bases at V and 11 bases at J, with 14 bases between. Germline V gene lookup returns CDR1 SGHTA and CDR2 FQGNSA. CDR3 length: 13 amino acids. CDR3 nucleotides: TGTGCCAGCAGCTTGGGGAACCGAGGGGCCCAGCATTTT. This gives the protein CASSLGNRGAQHF.

This clonotype was seen at least ten times. This rearrangement joins TRBV5-1 to TRBJ2-2; 8 bases align to TRBD1. Trimming removed 3 bases from V and 3 bases from J; junction bases left unmatched: 7. Germline V gives CDR1 SGHRS, CDR2 YFSETQ. The CDR3 sequence is 16 residues long. CDR3 nucleotide sequence: TGCGCCAGCAGCTACCCTCAGGGGGCCGACACCGGGGAGCTGTTTTTT. This encodes CASSYPQGADTGELFF.

This clonotype was picked up many times. The rearrangement links TRBV7-9 to TRBJ2-3; 13 nucleotides agree with TRBD2. V lost 1 base to trimming and J lost 6 bases; unmatched junction nucleotides: 7. CDR3 length: 17 amino acids. Germline V CDR1 and CDR2: SEHNR, FQNEAQ (reference sequence). The CDR3 DNA reads as TGTGCCAGCAGCTTAGAAGGACTAGCGGGGGCCCGCGATACGCAGTATTTT. Amino acids: CASSLEGLAGARDTQYF.

This clonotype was found many times. The CDR3 loop reads CASSQGSSGGAETQYF. CDR3 nucleotides: TGCGCCAGCAGCCAAGGATCTAGCGGGGGAGCAGAGACCCAGTACTTC. The rearrangement joins TRBV4-1 to TRBJ2-5, with 10 bases aligning to TRBD2. Per the germline V gene, CDR1 is MGHRA and CDR2 is YSYEKL. V lost 1 base and J lost 4; bases outside the gene matches: 6. This CDR3 spans 16 amino acids.

This clonotype was observed many times. This chain joins TRBV7-8 and TRBJ2-3; D is undetermined. CDR1 and CDR2 from the germline V gene are SGHVS and FQNEAQ. V was shortened by 0 bases and J by 0 bases, with 13 bases between the two germline ends. This CDR3 is 17 amino acids long. This chain's CDR3 is CASSLAGLEPSTDTQYF. DNA of the CDR3: TGTGCCAGCAGCTTAGCCGGCCTAGAACCAAGCACAGATACGCAGTATTTT.

Many counts were recorded for this clonotype. The rearrangement uses TRBV5-1 and TRBJ2-1; possibly TRBD1 for D (6 bases). Trimming removed 4 bases from V and 5 bases from J, with 19 bases in between. This CDR3 is 16 amino acids long. Germline lookup yields CDR1 SGHRS and CDR2 YFSETQ. DNA for the CDR3: TGCGCCAGCAGCCCCGCTGGGACAAGGGGTCACAATGAGCAGTTCTTC. It yields the protein CASSPAGTRGHNEQFF.

The table lists this clonotype with many counts. The rearrangement uses TRBV6-1 and TRBJ2-2, with D unclear. This CDR3 has 16 amino acids. The V end was cut by 1 base, the J end by 3 bases, with 12 bases between. CDR1 is MNHNS and CDR2 is SASEGT in the germline V gene. The CDR3 here is CASSEGFRFDTGELFF. The CDR3 DNA sequence: TGTGCCAGCAGTGAAGGCTTCAGGTTCGACACCGGGGAGCTGTTTTTT.

The sample holds many counts of this clonotype. The chain combines TRBV20-1 with TRBJ2-1, with 8 bases identical to TRBD2. The germline CDR1 and CDR2 sequences are DFQATT and SNEGSKA (reference sequence). Unmatched junction bases numbered 8, after V lost 4 bases and J lost 6 bases. The CDR3 contains 14 residues. The DNA of the CDR3 is TGCAGTGCTACTAAACCCGGGACTAGCAATGAGCAGTTCTTC. Residues: CSATKPGTSNEQFF.

This clonotype was counted at least ten times. J is TRBJ2-2 and V is TRBV5-5, with 7 bases fitting TRBD1. Looked up from germline, CDR1 is SGHKS and CDR2 is YYEKEE (reference sequence). CDR3 length: 16 residues. V was clipped by 4 bases and J by 3 bases; unmatched bases: 9. The CDR3, as DNA: TGTGCCAGCAGCCTAGACAGGGTGGTGGACACCGGGGAGCTGTTTTTT. Its translation: CASSLDRVVDTGELFF.

Points on this clonotype: An end of the junction differs from the germline gene, which may be a read error. The chain couples TRBV20-1 to TRBJ1-5, with a tentative D call TRBD1 (5 bases). The germline V gene has CDR1 DFQATT and CDR2 SNEGSKA (reference sequence). This CDR3 has 13 amino acids. CDR3 nucleotides: TGCAGTGCTAGACAGGGCAATTATCAGCCCCAGAATTTT. Its translation: CSARQGNYQPQNF.

Many counts were recorded for this clonotype. The chain carries TRBV7-2 and TRBJ2-1, with a possible D match to TRBD2 (5 bases). Per the germline V gene, CDR1 is SGHTA and CDR2 is FQGNSA. Trimming took off 6 bases at V and 8 bases at J, with 11 bases between the two ends. This CDR3 has 12 amino acids. The CDR3, as DNA: TGTGCCAGCAGACAACTAGGCGATGAGCAGTTCTTC. The encoded protein is CASRQLGDEQFF. Looking up the rest from reference TRBV7-2 and TRBJ2-1 gives the full variable domain: GAGVSQSPSNKVTEKGKDVELRCDPISGHTALYWYRQSLGQGLEFLIYFQGNSAPDKSGLPSDRFSAERTGGSVSTLTIQRTQQEDSAVYLCASRQLGDEQFFGPGTRLTVL.

This clonotype was recorded at least ten times. CDR3 in DNA: TGCGCCAGCAGCCGCGGACAGGCGCCCTACGAGCAGTACTTC. Its translation is CASSRGQAPYEQYF. The chain is built from TRBV5-1 and TRBJ2-7; TRBD1 matches 7 bases. This CDR3 is 14 amino acids long. Germline V CDR1 and CDR2: SGHRS, YFSETQ. The trim removed 4 bases at V and 2 bases at J, leaving 6 bases unmatched.

This clonotype was counted only a few times. The junction departs from the called germline gene at one end, perhaps through a read error. This chain joins TRBV3-1 and TRBJ1-6, with TRBD1 as a possible D gene (6 bases). Germline assignment: CDR1 LGHDT and CDR2 YNNKEL (reference sequence). The CDR3 length is 14 residues. CDR3 nucleotide sequence: TGTGCCAGCGGGCGGGACACCGTTAATTCACCCCTCAACTTT. As protein: CASGRDTVNSPLNF. Looking up the rest from reference TRBV3-1 and TRBJ1-6 gives the full variable domain: DTAVSQTPKYLVTQMGNDKSIKCEQNLGHDTMYWYKQDSKKFLKIMFSYNNKELIINETVPNRFSPKSPDKAHLNLHINSLELGDSAVYFCASGRDTVNSPLNFGNGTRLTVT.

This clonotype was recorded many times. This chain uses TRBV5-1 with TRBJ2-5; no firm D call. V was clipped by 2 bases and J by 2 bases, with 10 bases between them. Germline V gene lookup returns CDR1 SGHRS and CDR2 YFSETQ. CDR3 size: 14 residues. The CDR3 is CASSFTGGQETQYF. CDR3 nucleotide sequence: TGCGCCAGCAGCTTTACTGGCGGACAAGAGACCCAGTACTTC.

The table lists this clonotype with many counts. The chain combines TRBV7-2 with TRBJ2-1; TRBD2 aligns across 8 bases. With V trimmed by 10 bases and J by 6 bases, 8 bases remained unmatched. This CDR3 spans 13 amino acids. Germline V gene data show CDR1 as SGHTA and CDR2 as FQGNSA. CDR3 sequence (DNA): TGTGCCACCCGGGAGGGGAAGGCCAATGAGCAGTTCTTC. It encodes CATREGKANEQFF.

Ten or more counts support this clonotype. This rearrangement joins TRBV5-1 to TRBJ2-2; D not certain. The CDR3 is 14 residues long. From germline, CDR1 is SGHRS and CDR2 YFSETQ. V was pared by 3 bases and J by 4 bases, with 10 bases between. In nucleotides, the CDR3 is TGCGCCAGCAGCTCGATTCTAAGCACCGGGGAGCTGTTTTTT. Translating gives CASSSILSTGELFF. The complete variable domain, with remaining parts taken from reference TRBV5-1 and TRBJ2-2, reads KAGVTQTPRYLIKTRGQQVTLSCSPISGHRSVSWYQQTPGQGLQFLFEYFSETQRNKGNFPGRFSGRQFSNSRSEMNVSTLELGDSALYLCASSSILSTGELFFGEGSRLTVL.

This clonotype was picked up many times. The V gene is TRBV7-8, the J gene TRBJ2-2, with 8 bases aligning to TRBD2. Germline V gene data show CDR1 as SGHVS and CDR2 as FQNEAQ. The CDR3 is 14 residues long. J lost 7 bases, V lost 10 bases, and 11 bases had no gene match. This CDR3 reads CATLQRESVGELFF. In DNA form, the CDR3 reads TGTGCCACCCTTCAGCGGGAGTCGGTCGGGGAGCTGTTTTTT.

This clonotype was observed many times. This chain connects TRBV12-3 or TRBV12-4 to TRBJ1-1; unclear D gene. V was trimmed by 6 bases and J by 4 bases, leaving 9 bases between them. The CDR3 spans 12 residues. CDR3 DNA: TGTGCCAGCAGCCCTTTTTTCACTGAAGCTTTCTTT. It translates to CASSPFFTEAFF.